These T cell receptor beta chains were read from a single sample in a study of T-cell reconstitution after alpha-beta-depleted transplantation in children. TCRdb re-called the PCR reads with MiXCR, one entry per CDR3 protein. The sample yields a few hundred thousand distinct CDR3 sequences, around a tenth seen once. This specimen consisted of PBMCs from the stem cell graft donor, obtained from the stem cell graft. These TCRs come from a human donor who donated a stem cell graft to a child with acute lymphoblastic leukemia. The CDR3 runs from the conserved cysteine through the conserved F or W. D genes are given only for firm matches. A clone size is listed for some rows: how often the clone was seen (once, few, many), or a class if it is expanded.

d_gene: TRBD2; j_gene: TRBJ2-3; v_gene: TRBV5-1; abundance: .; CDR3aa: CASSLAMGLADTDTQYF; CDR3nt: TGCGCCAGCAGCTTGGCCATGGGACTAGCGGACACAGATACGCAGTATTTT
d_gene: .; j_gene: TRBJ1-5; v_gene: TRBV28; abundance: few; CDR3aa: CASSFPGTDNQPQHF; CDR3nt: TGTGCCAGCAGTTTCCCTGGGACGGATAATCAGCCCCAGCATTTT
d_gene: TRBD1; j_gene: TRBJ2-7; v_gene: TRBV2; abundance: .; CDR3aa: CASSAVGTGDSYEQYF; CDR3nt: TGTGCCAGCAGTGCAGTCGGGACAGGGGACTCCTACGAGCAGTACTTC
d_gene: .; j_gene: TRBJ2-2; v_gene: TRBV5-1; abundance: many; CDR3aa: CASSLTESGELFF; CDR3nt: TGCGCCAGCAGCTTAACAGAGTCCGGGGAGCTGTTTTTT
d_gene: .; j_gene: TRBJ2-7; v_gene: TRBV9; abundance: few; CDR3aa: CASSVSAGPYEQYF; CDR3nt: TGTGCCAGCAGCGTAAGCGCAGGACCCTACGAGCAGTACTTC
d_gene: TRBD2; j_gene: TRBJ2-1; v_gene: TRBV3-1; abundance: few; CDR3aa: CASSHLAGAYNEQFF; CDR3nt: TGTGCCAGCAGCCACCTAGCGGGAGCCTACAATGAGCAGTTCTTC
d_gene: TRBD1; j_gene: TRBJ2-7; v_gene: TRBV20-1; abundance: .; CDR3aa: CSATYGTAKSYEQYF; CDR3nt: TGCAGTGCAACTTACGGGACAGCCAAGTCCTACGAGCAGTACTTC
d_gene: TRBD2; j_gene: TRBJ2-7; v_gene: TRBV6-1; abundance: .; CDR3aa: CASSPRGTSGRKDYEQYF; CDR3nt: TGTGCCAGCAGCCCACGAGGGACTAGCGGGAGAAAGGACTACGAGCAGTACTTC
d_gene: TRBD2; j_gene: TRBJ2-7; v_gene: TRBV5-1; abundance: many; CDR3aa: CASSGRDWHSYEQYF; CDR3nt: TGCGCCAGCAGCGGGAGGGACTGGCACTCCTACGAGCAGTACTTC
d_gene: .; j_gene: TRBJ2-3; v_gene: TRBV7-2; abundance: .; CDR3aa: CASSPSSRGDTQYF; CDR3nt: TGTGCCAGCAGCCCCTCATCCCGCGGAGATACGCAGTATTTT
d_gene: .; j_gene: TRBJ1-1; v_gene: TRBV5-1; abundance: .; CDR3aa: CASSLDAANTEAFF; CDR3nt: TGCGCCAGCAGCTTGGATGCAGCGAACACTGAAGCTTTCTTT
d_gene: .; j_gene: TRBJ2-1; v_gene: TRBV20-1; abundance: many; CDR3aa: CSATLGRSSYNEQFF; CDR3nt: TGCAGTGCGACTCTGGGGCGGAGCTCCTACAATGAGCAGTTCTTC
d_gene: TRBD1; j_gene: TRBJ1-2; v_gene: TRBV9; abundance: .; CDR3aa: CASSEPGGAGGYTF; CDR3nt: TGTGCCAGCAGCGAGCCAGGGGGCGCAGGTGGCTACACCTTC
d_gene: TRBD2; j_gene: TRBJ2-7; v_gene: TRBV4-3; abundance: .; CDR3aa: CASSQVSSGSGSYEQYF; CDR3nt: TGCGCCAGCAGCCAAGTGTCTAGCGGGAGTGGTTCCTACGAGCAGTACTTC
d_gene: .; j_gene: TRBJ2-1; v_gene: TRBV7-9; abundance: few; CDR3aa: CASSVGRNEQFF; CDR3nt: TGTGCCAGCAGCGTAGGTCGGAATGAGCAGTTCTTC
d_gene: .; j_gene: TRBJ2-7; v_gene: TRBV29-1; abundance: .; CDR3aa: CSVQLAFEQYF; CDR3nt: TGCAGCGTCCAGCTAGCGTTCGAGCAGTACTTC
d_gene: .; j_gene: TRBJ1-3; v_gene: TRBV12-3/TRBV12-4; abundance: few; CDR3aa: CASSPLGRSGNTIYF; CDR3nt: TGTGCCAGCAGCCCCCTGGGACGGTCTGGAAACACCATATATTTT
d_gene: TRBD2; j_gene: TRBJ2-3; v_gene: TRBV4-1; abundance: many; CDR3aa: CASSRTSGTDTQYF; CDR3nt: TGCGCCAGCAGCCGGACTAGCGGCACAGATACGCAGTATTTT
d_gene: TRBD2; j_gene: TRBJ2-1; v_gene: TRBV5-5; abundance: few; CDR3aa: CASSWNSGTSVYEQFF; CDR3nt: TGTGCCAGCAGCTGGAATTCCGGGACTAGCGTTTATGAGCAGTTCTTC
d_gene: .; j_gene: TRBJ2-7; v_gene: TRBV12-3/TRBV12-4; abundance: many; CDR3aa: CASSLGGHSAYEQYF; CDR3nt: TGTGCCAGCAGTTTAGGGGGACACTCAGCCTACGAGCAGTACTTC
d_gene: .; j_gene: TRBJ1-2; v_gene: TRBV10-3; abundance: few; CDR3aa: CAISGSSDGYTF; CDR3nt: TGTGCCATCAGCGGGTCCTCGGATGGCTACACCTTC
d_gene: .; j_gene: TRBJ2-7; v_gene: TRBV28; abundance: .; CDR3aa: CASRSPVSYEQYF; CDR3nt: TGTGCCAGCAGATCGCCGGTCTCCTACGAGCAGTACTTC
d_gene: TRBD2; j_gene: TRBJ2-1; v_gene: TRBV7-9; abundance: few; CDR3aa: CASSPAGGVLYNEQFF; CDR3nt: TGTGCCAGCAGCCCCGCGGGGGGCGTTTTGTACAATGAGCAGTTCTTC
d_gene: TRBD1; j_gene: TRBJ2-4; v_gene: TRBV20-1; abundance: few; CDR3aa: CSAREITGTGGPQYF; CDR3nt: TGCAGTGCTAGGGAAATTACCGGGACAGGGGGCCCTCAGTACTTC
d_gene: .; j_gene: TRBJ2-1; v_gene: TRBV10-3; abundance: few; CDR3aa: CAISESRGSPYNEQFF; CDR3nt: TGTGCCATCAGTGAGTCTCGGGGTAGCCCCTACAATGAGCAGTTCTTC
d_gene: .; j_gene: TRBJ1-1; v_gene: TRBV20-1; abundance: once; CDR3aa: CSALSSWGYTEAFF; CDR3nt: TGCAGTGCTCTTAGTTCCTGGGGCTACACTGAAGCTTTCTTT
d_gene: .; j_gene: TRBJ2-1; v_gene: TRBV30; abundance: few; CDR3aa: CAWSPENNEQFF; CDR3nt: TGTGCCTGGAGTCCAGAAAACAATGAGCAGTTCTTC
d_gene: TRBD2; j_gene: TRBJ2-1; v_gene: TRBV7-9; abundance: .; CDR3aa: CASSLTIAGAEQFF; CDR3nt: TGTGCCAGCAGCTTGACAATAGCGGGAGCTGAGCAGTTCTTC
d_gene: TRBD2; j_gene: TRBJ2-7; v_gene: TRBV29-1; abundance: .; CDR3aa: CGYIAGDSYEQYF; CDR3nt: TGCGGATATATAGCGGGAGACTCCTACGAGCAGTACTTC